The 7 T cell receptor beta chains listed next were all sequenced from one sample in a study of blood T cell repertoires in COVID-19. Using immunoSEQ multiplex PCR, the repertoire was profiled, and TCRdb retains in-frame clones only, with some absent. In the table there are some 500,000 clones, around nine tenths of which are singletons. Sequencing was done on a sample of peripheral blood. These receptors came from a woman in her 50s with COVID-19, enrolled during active disease.

V and J are TRBV2 and TRBJ1-3; D gene ambiguous. Deletions cut 6 bases from V and 0 bases from J, with 9 bases between. CDR3 length: 14 residues. The germline CDR1 and CDR2 sequences are SNHLY and FYNNEI. As DNA, the CDR3 is TGTGCCAGCAGCAGCGGATACTCTGGAAACACCATATATTTT. Its protein is CASSSGYSGNTIYF.

The chain couples TRBV30 to TRBJ1-6; D is unresolved. Looked up from germline, CDR1 is GTSNPN and CDR2 is SVGIG (reference sequence). This CDR3 has 13 amino acids. The V end lost 2 bases, the J end lost 7 bases, and 9 bases lay between the germline ends. This CDR3 is CAWSRTENSPLHF. CDR3 DNA: TGTGCCTGGAGTAGGACTGAAAATTCACCCCTCCACTTT.

The J gene is TRBJ2-7, the V gene TRBV6-2 or TRBV6-3; TRBD2 agrees at 8 bases. Germline-derived CDR1 and CDR2 are MNHEY and SVGEGT. CDR3 length: 13 residues. Trimming cost V 5 bases and J 3 bases; bases outside gene matches: 3. CDR3 region: CASSTAGDYEQYF. The CDR3 DNA reads as TGTGCCAGCAGTACAGCGGGGGACTACGAGCAGTACTTC.

J is TRBJ1-1 and V is TRBV5-6; D perhaps matches TRBD1 (5 bases). The V and J ends lost 3 bases and 7 bases respectively, with 7 bases between them. In germline, CDR1 is SGHDT, CDR2 YYEEEE. The CDR3 consists of 11 residues. The CDR3 DNA follows: TGTGCCAGCAGCTACGACAGTGAAGCTTTCTTT. It encodes CASSYDSEAFF. Complete variable domain (other parts from reference TRBV5-6 and TRBJ1-1): DAGVTQSPTHLIKTRGQQVTLRCSPKSGHDTVSWYQQALGQGPQFIFQYYEEEERQRGNFPDRFSGHQFPNYSSELNVNALLLGDSALYLCASSYDSEAFFGQGTRLTVV.

V usage is TRBV29-1 and J usage is TRBJ2-7; a possible D gene is TRBD2 (5 bases). The V gene's germline CDR1 is SQVTM and CDR2 ANQGSEA. This CDR3 comprises 11 residues. The germline V and J ends were trimmed by 0 bases and 8 bases, with 8 bases remaining between them. CDR3 sequence: CSVEDWRQQYF. For the CDR3, the DNA is TGCAGCGTTGAAGACTGGAGGCAGCAGTACTTC.

This clone has just one count. The chain uses TRBV7-3 and TRBJ2-3, with TRBD2 as a possible D gene (5 bases). Per germline, CDR1 SGHTA and CDR2 FQGTGA. The CDR3 is 15 amino acids. Between the trimmed V and J ends, which lost 0 bases and 5 bases, there was a span of 12 bases. The CDR3 is CASSLTPSSGDTQYF. CDR3 bases: TGTGCCAGCAGCTTAACGCCTAGCTCGGGAGATACGCAGTATTTT.

V usage is TRBV9 and J usage is TRBJ2-7, with 8 nucleotides matching TRBD1. With 3 bases clipped from V and 2 bases from J, the junction kept 1 base outside the gene matches. Germline-derived CDR1 and CDR2 are SGDLS and YYNGEE. The CDR3 has 13 amino acids. The chain's CDR3 is CASSAQGAYEQYF. CDR3 sequence (DNA): TGTGCCAGCAGCGCACAGGGGGCCTACGAGCAGTACTTC.